The 8 T cell receptor beta chains in this list originate from one sample, sequenced in a study of blood T cell repertoires in COVID-19. Clones were sequenced by immunoSEQ multiplex PCR, and TCRdb holds only the in-frame ones, with some missing. Of a few hundred thousand clones listed, 75% to 90% were seen once; the top ten hold 0.95% to 1.1%. Sequenced input: PBMCs or T cells enriched from blood (not recorded which). The receptors derive from a young man who had recovered from COVID-19.

The chain joins TRBV6-1 to TRBJ1-6, with D possibly being TRBD1 (6 bases). V gave up 2 bases and J gave up 5 bases, with 13 bases separating them. Looked up from germline, CDR1 is MNHNS and CDR2 is SASEGT. This CDR3 contains 16 residues. The CDR3 sequence: CASSELRTANNSPLHF. CDR3 nucleotide sequence: TGTGCCAGCAGTGAACTGCGGACAGCGAATAATTCACCCCTCCACTTT.

The chain links TRBV5-6 to TRBJ1-1, with 9 bases lining up with TRBD1. Unmatched junction bases numbered 11, after V lost 4 bases and J lost 10 bases. CDR1 and CDR2 from the germline V gene are SGHDT and YYEEEE. CDR3 length: 14 residues. This chain's CDR3 is CASSLGQGSLVAFF. CDR3 bases: TGTGCCAGCAGCCTGGGACAGGGAAGCCTTGTAGCTTTCTTT.

The chain uses TRBV12-3 or TRBV12-4 and TRBJ1-2; D is unresolved. V was clipped by 1 base and J by 8 bases, with 8 bases between them. CDR3 length equals 12 residues. DNA for the CDR3: TGTGCCAGCAGTTTAGGGAACAGCGGCTACACCTTC. Its protein product is CASSLGNSGYTF.

The chain has TRBV29-1 and TRBJ1-1, with TRBD1 identical over 9 bases. Germline-derived CDR1 and CDR2 are SQVTM and ANQGSEA. This CDR3 region has 15 residues. V trimming: 6 bases; J trimming: 4 bases; junction bases outside the gene matches: 12. The CDR3 nucleotides read TGCAGCGTGGGTGGGAAACAGGGGGCTATCACTGAAGCTTTCTTT. Protein product: CSVGGKQGAITEAFF.

The rearrangement links TRBV4-2 to TRBJ2-5; 7 nucleotides align to TRBD1. The CDR3 extends over 15 amino acids. The junction had 5 bases not matched to a gene; V was cut back by 0 bases and J by 4 bases. Germline CDR1 is LGHNA and CDR2 is YNFKEQ. The CDR3 DNA reads TGTGCCAGCAGCCAAGACGGGACAGAAGCAGAGACCCAGTACTTC. Its translation is CASSQDGTEAETQYF.

The genes are TRBV6-1 and TRBJ2-5; a possible D gene is TRBD1 (6 bases). Germline V gene lookup returns CDR1 MNHNS and CDR2 SASEGT. Trimming stripped 1 base from V and 3 bases from J, with 9 bases between. This CDR3 is built from 14 residues. CDR3 loop: CASSEGTAEETQYF. The CDR3 nucleotides read TGTGCCAGCAGTGAAGGGACAGCCGAAGAGACCCAGTACTTC.

This clone appeared a single time. The chain joins TRBV29-1 to TRBJ1-1; 9 nucleotides agree with TRBD1. Germline assignment: CDR1 SQVTM and CDR2 ANQGSEA. The J segment lost 1 base and the V segment lost 4 bases, leaving 4 bases of the junction unmatched. The CDR3 runs 14 residues. CDR3: CSVATGGSNTEAFF. The DNA for the CDR3 is TGCAGCGTTGCGACAGGGGGGTCGAACACTGAAGCTTTCTTT.

V and J are TRBV7-2 and TRBJ2-1; 9 bases line up with TRBD2. Per germline, CDR1 SGHTA and CDR2 FQGNSA. The CDR3 extends over 14 amino acids. After removal of 4 bases from V and 7 bases from J, the junction contained 5 bases not matched to a gene. The CDR3: CASSSLAGPNEQFF. In DNA form, the CDR3 reads TGTGCCAGCAGCTCTCTAGCGGGACCGAATGAGCAGTTCTTC.